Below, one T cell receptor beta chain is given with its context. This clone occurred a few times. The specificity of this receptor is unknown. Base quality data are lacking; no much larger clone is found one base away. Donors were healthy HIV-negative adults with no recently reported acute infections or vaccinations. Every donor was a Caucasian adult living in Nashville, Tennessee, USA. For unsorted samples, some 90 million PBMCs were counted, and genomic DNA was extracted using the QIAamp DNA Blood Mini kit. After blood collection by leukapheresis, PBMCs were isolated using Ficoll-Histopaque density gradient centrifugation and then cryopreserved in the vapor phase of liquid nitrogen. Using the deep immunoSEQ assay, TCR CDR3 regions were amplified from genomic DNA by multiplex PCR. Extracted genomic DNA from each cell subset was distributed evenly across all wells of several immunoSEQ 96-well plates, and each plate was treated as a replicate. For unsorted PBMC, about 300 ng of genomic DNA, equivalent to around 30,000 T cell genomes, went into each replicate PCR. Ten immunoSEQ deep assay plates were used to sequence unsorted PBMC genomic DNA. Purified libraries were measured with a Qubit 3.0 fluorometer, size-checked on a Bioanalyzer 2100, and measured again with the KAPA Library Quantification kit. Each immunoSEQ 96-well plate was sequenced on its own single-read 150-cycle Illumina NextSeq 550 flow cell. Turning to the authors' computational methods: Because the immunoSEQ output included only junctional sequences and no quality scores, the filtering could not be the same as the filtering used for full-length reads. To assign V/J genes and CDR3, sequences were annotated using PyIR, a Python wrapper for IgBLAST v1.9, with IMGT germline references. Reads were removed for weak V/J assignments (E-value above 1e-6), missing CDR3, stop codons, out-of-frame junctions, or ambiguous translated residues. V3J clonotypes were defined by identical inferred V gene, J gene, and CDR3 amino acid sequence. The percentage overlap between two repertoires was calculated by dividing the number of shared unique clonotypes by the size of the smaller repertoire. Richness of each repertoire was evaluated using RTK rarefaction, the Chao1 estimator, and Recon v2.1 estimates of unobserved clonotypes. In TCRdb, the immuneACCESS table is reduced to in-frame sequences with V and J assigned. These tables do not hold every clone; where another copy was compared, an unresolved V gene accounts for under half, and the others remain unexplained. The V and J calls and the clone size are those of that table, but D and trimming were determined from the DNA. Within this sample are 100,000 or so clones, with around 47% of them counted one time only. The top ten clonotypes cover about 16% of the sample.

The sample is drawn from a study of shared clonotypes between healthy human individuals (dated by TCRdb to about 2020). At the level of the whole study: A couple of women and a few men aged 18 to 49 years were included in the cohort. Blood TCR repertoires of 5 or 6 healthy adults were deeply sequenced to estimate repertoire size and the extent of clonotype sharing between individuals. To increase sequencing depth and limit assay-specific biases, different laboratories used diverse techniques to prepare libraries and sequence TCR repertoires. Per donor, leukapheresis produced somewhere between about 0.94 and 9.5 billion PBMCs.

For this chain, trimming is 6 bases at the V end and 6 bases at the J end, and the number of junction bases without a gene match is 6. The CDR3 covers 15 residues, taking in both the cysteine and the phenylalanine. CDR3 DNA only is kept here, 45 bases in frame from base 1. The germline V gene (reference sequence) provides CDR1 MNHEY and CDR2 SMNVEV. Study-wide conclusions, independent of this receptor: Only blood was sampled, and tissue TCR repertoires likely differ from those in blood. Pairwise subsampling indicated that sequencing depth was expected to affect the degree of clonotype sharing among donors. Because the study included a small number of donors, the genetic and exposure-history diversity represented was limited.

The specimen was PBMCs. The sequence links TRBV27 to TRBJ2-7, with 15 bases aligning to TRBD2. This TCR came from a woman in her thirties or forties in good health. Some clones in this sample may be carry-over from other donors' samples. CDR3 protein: CASSTGTSGRSEQYF. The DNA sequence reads TGTGCCAGCAGCACCGGGACTAGCGGGAGGAGCGAGCAGTACTTC.